This T cell receptor beta chain was captured in a study of cytomegalovirus exposure and HLA in healthy donors. Findings and caveats of the study: HLA allele associations emerged for 17,000 or so TCR beta sequences in a later analysis, at 0.05 false discovery rate.

The CDR3 length is 14 residues. CDR1 and CDR2 from the germline V gene are SNHLY and FYNNEI. Remarks on this clone: Its antigen is not known.

Donors were nominally healthy when sampled, though unrecorded immune exposures were likely. It was with 60 Vbeta and 13 Jbeta primers that the PCR ran. This table comes from immunoSEQ multiplex PCR, and its TCRdb copy is limited to in-frame clones, with some not included. The sample comprises 200,000 to 250,000 clones, about 72% of which are singletons, and 3.8% rests with the top ten. This receptor was taken from a male donor in good health and CMV-seronegative. The sequenced material came from PBMCs. The chain carries TRBV2 and TRBJ2-5, with a weak D call TRBD1 (5 bases). Judging by the DNA end, TRBJ2-7 fits better; the J call may be wrong. The CDR3 sequence is CASSEATAIYEQYF. CDR3 bases: TGTGCCAGCAGTGAAGCGACAGCGATTTACGAGCAGTACTTC.